Given below is one T cell receptor (beta chain) in context. These data come from a study of blood T cell repertoires in COVID-19. Across the whole study: Sites in the United States, Italy and Spain provided acute and convalescent COVID-19 samples. In each case, the material was cDNA or gDNA derived from T cells, B-cell-depleted T cells, or PBMCs.

V lost 5 bases, J lost 6 bases, and 11 bases lay in between. This CDR3 region has 13 residues. The germline V gene has CDR1 GTSNPN and CDR2 SVGIG (reference sequence). In the study's own analysis: Reference gene primer amplification gave nucleated cell count estimates. The assay was immunoSEQ multiplex PCR, and TCRdb's table has in-frame clones only and misses some. Clone size and the V and J calls come from that table; the DNA yielded D and trimming. The sample lists around 200,000 clones; 80% to 85% were seen once. What was sequenced was peripheral blood. The clonotype originates from a woman aged 80 or over with active or convalescent COVID-19. The V gene is TRBV30, the J gene TRBJ2-6; tentative D call: TRBD1 (6 bases). The CDR3 sequence is CAWVTGLANVLTF. The CDR3 DNA reads TGTGCCTGGGTTACAGGGTTGGCCAACGTCCTGACTTTC.